This T cell receptor (beta chain) was captured in a study of T-cell reconstitution after alpha-beta-depleted transplantation in children. A TCRbeta library incorporating unique molecular identifiers was prepared. One entry per CDR3 protein results from TCRdb running MiXCR on the PCR reads. Altogether some 400,000 distinct CDR3 sequences are present, roughly 22% being singletons, with the ten largest covering 3.8%. Germline loops: CDR1 MNHEY, CDR2 SVGAGI. The length of the CDR3 is 14 residues. Trimming left V 7 bases short and J 3 bases short, with 16 bases between. At least ten counts were recorded for this clonotype.

The specimen comprised PBMCs from the stem cell graft donor, sampled from the stem cell graft. The source of this sequence is a human donor who donated a stem cell graft to a child with acute myeloid leukemia. The rearrangement uses TRBV6-5 and TRBJ2-7; D call uncertain. CDR3 sequence reads: CASNNGLGNYEQYF. The DNA for the CDR3 is TGTGCCAGCAACAATGGGTTAGGGAACTACGAGCAGTACTTC.